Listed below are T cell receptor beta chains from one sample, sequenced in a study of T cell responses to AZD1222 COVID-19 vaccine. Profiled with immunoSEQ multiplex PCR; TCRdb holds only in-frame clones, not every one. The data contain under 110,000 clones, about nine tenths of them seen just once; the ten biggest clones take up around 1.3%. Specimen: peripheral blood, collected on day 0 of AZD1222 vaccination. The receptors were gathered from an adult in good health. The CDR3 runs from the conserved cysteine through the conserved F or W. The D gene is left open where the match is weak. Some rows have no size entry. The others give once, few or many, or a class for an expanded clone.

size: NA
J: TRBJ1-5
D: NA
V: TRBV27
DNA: TGTGCCAGCAGTCCCACGTGGGGGAGTCAGCCCCAGCATTTT
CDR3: CASSPTWGSQPQHF

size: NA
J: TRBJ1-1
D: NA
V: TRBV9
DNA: TGTGCCAGCAGCGTAGAAATAGGGGGTGCGACTTTCTTT
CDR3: CASSVEIGGATFF

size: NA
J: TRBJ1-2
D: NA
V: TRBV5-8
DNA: TGTGCCAGCAGTTCGCCGGACAGCCGAAACTATGGCTACACCTTC
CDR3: CASSSPDSRNYGYTF

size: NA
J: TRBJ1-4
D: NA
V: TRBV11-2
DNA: TGTGCCAGCAGCTTAAACGGACACGATGGGGAAAAACTGTTTTTT
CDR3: CASSLNGHDGEKLFF

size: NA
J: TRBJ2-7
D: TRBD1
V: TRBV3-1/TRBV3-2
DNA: TGTGCCAGCAGCCCGGGACAGCCCTACGAGCAGTACTTC
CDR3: CASSPGQPYEQYF

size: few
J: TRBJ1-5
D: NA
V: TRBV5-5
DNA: TGTGCCAGCAGCTTGGGTGGCAGCAATCAGCCCCAGCATTTT
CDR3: CASSLGGSNQPQHF

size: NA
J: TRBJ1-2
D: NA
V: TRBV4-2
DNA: TGTGCCAGCAGCCAAGGGTACAGGCCACCATCAGGCTACACCTTC
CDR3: CASSQGYRPPSGYTF

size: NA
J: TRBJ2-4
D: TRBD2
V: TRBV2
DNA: TGTGCCAGCACTCTGACTAGCGGGGTTAAAAACATTCAGTACTTC
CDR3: CASTLTSGVKNIQYF

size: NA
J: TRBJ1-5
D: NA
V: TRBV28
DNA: TGTGCCAGCCGGGCCAGCTCCCTTCAGCCCCAGCATTTT
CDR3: CASRASSLQPQHF

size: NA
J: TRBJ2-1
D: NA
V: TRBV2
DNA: TGTGCCAGCAGCTACATGACAGTGGGGCAGTTCTTC
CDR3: CASSYMTVGQFF

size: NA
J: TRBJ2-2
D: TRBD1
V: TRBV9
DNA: TGTGCCAGCAGCGTGGAAACAGGGGGCACCGGGGAGCTGTTTTTT
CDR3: CASSVETGGTGELFF

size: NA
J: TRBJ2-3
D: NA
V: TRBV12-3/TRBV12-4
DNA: TGTGCCAGCAGTCCCCAGTACGATACGCAGTATTTT
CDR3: CASSPQYDTQYF

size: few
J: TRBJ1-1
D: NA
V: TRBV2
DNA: TGTGCCAGCAGGCCCACGTCGTACACTGAAGCTTTCTTT
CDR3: CASRPTSYTEAFF

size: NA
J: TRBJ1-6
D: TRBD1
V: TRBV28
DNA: TGTGCCAGCAGTCCCGGGGACAGCCTTAATTCACCCCTCCACTTT
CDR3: CASSPGDSLNSPLHF

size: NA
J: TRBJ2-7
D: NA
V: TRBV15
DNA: TGTGCCACCAGCAGAGATTTTGTTGGGACATTGAGCTACGAGCAGTACTTC
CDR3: CATSRDFVGTLSYEQYF

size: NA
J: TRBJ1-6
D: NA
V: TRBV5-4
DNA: TGTGCCAGCAGCTTGTTGGCAGAGGATTCACCCCTCCACTTT
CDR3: CASSLLAEDSPLHF

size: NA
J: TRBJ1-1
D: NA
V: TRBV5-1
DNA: TGCGCCAGCAGCTTGGCAGGGCGGAACACTGAAGCTTTCTTT
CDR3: CASSLAGRNTEAFF

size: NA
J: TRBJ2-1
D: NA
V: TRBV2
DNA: TGTGCCAGCAGTGAAGGGGCGGGGGCCAACAATGAGCAGTTCTTC
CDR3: CASSEGAGANNEQFF

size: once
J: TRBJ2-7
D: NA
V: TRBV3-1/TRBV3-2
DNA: TGTGCCAGCAGTTACAGCTCCTACGAGCAGTACTTC
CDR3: CASSYSSYEQYF

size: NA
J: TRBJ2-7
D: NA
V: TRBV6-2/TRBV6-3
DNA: TGTGCCAGCAGTCCCGCCTACGAGCAGTACTTC
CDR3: CASSPAYEQYF

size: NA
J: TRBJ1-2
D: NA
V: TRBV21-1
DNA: TGTGCCAGCAGCCGCACCCGGGAGCGTGGCTACACCTTC
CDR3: CASSRTRERGYTF

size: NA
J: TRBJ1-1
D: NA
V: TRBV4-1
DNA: TGCGCCAGCAGCCACCCATGGGCGGAGAACACTGAAGCTTTCTTT
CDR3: CASSHPWAENTEAFF

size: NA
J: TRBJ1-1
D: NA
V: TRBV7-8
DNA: TGTGCCAGCAGCTTAGTAGGGGGGAACACTGAAGCTTTCTTT
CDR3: CASSLVGGNTEAFF

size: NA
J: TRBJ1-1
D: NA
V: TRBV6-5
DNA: TGTGCCAGCAGTTACGTCGCTGGGTCTGAAGCTTTCTTT
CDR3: CASSYVAGSEAFF

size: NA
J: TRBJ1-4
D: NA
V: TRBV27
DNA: TGTGCCAGCAGTTTATATACACTTACGAGGGAAAAACTGTTTTTT
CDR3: CASSLYTLTREKLFF

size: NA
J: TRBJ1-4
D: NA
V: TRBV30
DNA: TGTGCCGCGGCACTAGCATCAACTAATGAAAAACTGTTTTTT
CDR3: CAAALASTNEKLFF

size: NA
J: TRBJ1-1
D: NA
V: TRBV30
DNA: TGTGCCTGGAGTTCGACACTTAACACTGAAGCTTTCTTT
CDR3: CAWSSTLNTEAFF

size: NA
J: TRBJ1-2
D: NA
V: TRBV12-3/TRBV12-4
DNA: TGTGCCAGCAGTTTACGGGTTAACTATGGCTACACCTTC
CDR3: CASSLRVNYGYTF

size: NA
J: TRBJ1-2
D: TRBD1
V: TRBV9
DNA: TGTGCCAGCAGCACCCGGGACAGGGGTATCGATGGCTACACCTTC
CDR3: CASSTRDRGIDGYTF

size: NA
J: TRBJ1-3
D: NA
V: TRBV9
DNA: TGTGCCAGCAGCGTAGATCCGGGACCGACCTCTGGAAACACCATATATTTT
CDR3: CASSVDPGPTSGNTIYF

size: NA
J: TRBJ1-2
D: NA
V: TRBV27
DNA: TGTGCCAGCAGGGTAGGGGGGGCGAACTATGGCTACACCTTC
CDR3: CASRVGGANYGYTF

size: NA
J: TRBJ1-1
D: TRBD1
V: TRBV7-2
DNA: TGTGCCAGCAGCGGTGACAGGGCGAACACTGAAGCTTTCTTT
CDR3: CASSGDRANTEAFF

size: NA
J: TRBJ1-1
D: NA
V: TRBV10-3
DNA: TGTGCCATCAGTGAGAACCCACTCATCAAGGGAACTGAAGCTTTCTTT
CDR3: CAISENPLIKGTEAFF

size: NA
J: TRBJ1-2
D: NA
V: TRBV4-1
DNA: TGCGCCAGCAGCCAAAACACAGGGACCTATGGCTACACCTTC
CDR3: CASSQNTGTYGYTF

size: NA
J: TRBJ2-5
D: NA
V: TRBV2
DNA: TGTGCCAGCAGTGAACCCCAAGAGACCCAGTACTTC
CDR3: CASSEPQETQYF

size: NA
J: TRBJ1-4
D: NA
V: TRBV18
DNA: TGTGCCAGCTCCCCGTCCAAGGGTACAACTAATGAAAAACTGTTTTTT
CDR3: CASSPSKGTTNEKLFF

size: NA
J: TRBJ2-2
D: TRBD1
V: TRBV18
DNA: TGTGCCAGCTCCGGGACAGCGAACACCGGGGAGCTGTTTTTT
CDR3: CASSGTANTGELFF

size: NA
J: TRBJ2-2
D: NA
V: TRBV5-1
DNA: TGCGCCAGCAGCTTCAGACAGACCGACGGGGAGCTGTTTTTT
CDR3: CASSFRQTDGELFF

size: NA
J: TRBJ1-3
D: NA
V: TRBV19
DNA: TGTGCCAGTACCCCCCGGGGAATACTCTCTGGAAACACCATATATTTT
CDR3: CASTPRGILSGNTIYF

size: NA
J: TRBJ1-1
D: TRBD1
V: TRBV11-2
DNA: TGTGCCAGCAGTCGAGGGCCAACAGGGGAGTTCTCTGAAGCTTTCTTT
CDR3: CASSRGPTGEFSEAFF

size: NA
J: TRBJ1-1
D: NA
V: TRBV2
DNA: TGTGCCAGCAGTGTTCGCAGGGGAAGGTCTTCGGTCACTGAAGCTTTCTTT
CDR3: CASSVRRGRSSVTEAFF

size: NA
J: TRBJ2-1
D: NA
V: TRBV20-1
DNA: TGCAGTGCTAGTCTTTCGGACAATGAGCAGTTCTTC
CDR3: CSASLSDNEQFF

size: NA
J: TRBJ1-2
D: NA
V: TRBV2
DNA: TGTGCCAGCAGTAGGACAGACTATGGCTACACCTTC
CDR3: CASSRTDYGYTF

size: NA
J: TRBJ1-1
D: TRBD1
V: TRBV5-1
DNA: TGCGCCAGCGGTCGCACAGGGGGACCTGGTGGGAACACTGAAGCTTTCTTT
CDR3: CASGRTGGPGGNTEAFF

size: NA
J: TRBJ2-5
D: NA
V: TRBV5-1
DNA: TGCGCCAGCAGCTTGACTCCGACAGGGAGGGAGACCCAGTACTTC
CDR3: CASSLTPTGRETQYF

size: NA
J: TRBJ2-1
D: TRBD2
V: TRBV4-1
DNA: TGCGCCAGCAGCCAAGGCTCACTAGCGGACTCCTACAATGAGCAGTTCTTC
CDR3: CASSQGSLADSYNEQFF

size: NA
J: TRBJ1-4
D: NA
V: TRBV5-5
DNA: TGTGCCAGCAGCTTGGGTGGAGCTAATGAAAAACTGTTTTTT
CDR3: CASSLGGANEKLFF

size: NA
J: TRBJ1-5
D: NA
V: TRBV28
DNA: TGTGCCAGCAGCCCCATAGGGAGCAATCAGCCCCAGCATTTT
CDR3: CASSPIGSNQPQHF

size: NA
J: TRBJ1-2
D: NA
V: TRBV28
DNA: TGTGCCAGCAGTTTCCAGAGAGCGCGCTACACCTTC
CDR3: CASSFQRARYTF